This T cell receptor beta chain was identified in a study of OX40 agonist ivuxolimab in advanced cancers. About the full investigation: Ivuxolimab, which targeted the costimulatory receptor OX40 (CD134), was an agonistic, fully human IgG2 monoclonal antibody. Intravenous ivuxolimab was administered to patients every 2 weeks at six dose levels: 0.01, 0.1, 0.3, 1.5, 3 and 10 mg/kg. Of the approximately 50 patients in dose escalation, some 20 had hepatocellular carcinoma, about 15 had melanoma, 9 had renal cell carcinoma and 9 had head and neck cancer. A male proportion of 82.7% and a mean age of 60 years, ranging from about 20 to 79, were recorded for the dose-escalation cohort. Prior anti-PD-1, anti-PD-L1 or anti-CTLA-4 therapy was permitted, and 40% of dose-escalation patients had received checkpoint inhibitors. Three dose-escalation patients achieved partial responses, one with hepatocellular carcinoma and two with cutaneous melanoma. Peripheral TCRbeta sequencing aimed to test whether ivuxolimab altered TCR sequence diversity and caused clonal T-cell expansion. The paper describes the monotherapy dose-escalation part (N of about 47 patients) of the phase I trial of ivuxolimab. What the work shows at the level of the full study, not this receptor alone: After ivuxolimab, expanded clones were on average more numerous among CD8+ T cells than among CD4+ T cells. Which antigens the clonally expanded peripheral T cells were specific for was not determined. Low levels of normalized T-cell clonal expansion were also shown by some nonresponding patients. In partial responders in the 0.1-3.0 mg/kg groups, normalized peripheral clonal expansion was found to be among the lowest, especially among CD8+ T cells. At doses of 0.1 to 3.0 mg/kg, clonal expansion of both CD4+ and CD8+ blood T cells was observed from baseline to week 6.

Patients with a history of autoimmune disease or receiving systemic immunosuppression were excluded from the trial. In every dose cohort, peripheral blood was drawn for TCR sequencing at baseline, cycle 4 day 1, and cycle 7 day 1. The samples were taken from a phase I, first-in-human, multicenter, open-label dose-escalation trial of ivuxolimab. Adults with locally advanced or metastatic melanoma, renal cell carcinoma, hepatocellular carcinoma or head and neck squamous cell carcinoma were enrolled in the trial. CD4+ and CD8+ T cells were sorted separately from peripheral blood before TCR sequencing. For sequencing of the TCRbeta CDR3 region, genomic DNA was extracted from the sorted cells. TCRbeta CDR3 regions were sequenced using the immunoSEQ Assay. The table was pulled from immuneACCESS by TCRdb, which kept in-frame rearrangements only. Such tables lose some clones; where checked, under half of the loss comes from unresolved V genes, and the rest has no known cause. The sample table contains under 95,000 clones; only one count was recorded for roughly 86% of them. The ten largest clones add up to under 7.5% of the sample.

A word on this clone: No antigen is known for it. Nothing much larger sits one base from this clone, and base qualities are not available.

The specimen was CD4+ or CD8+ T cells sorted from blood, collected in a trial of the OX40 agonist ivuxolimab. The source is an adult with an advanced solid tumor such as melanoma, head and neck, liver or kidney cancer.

At the DNA level, the sequence is TGCGCCAGCAGTGAAGGGGCCGCAGCTTTCTTT. Translated, this is CASSEGAAAFF. This sequence uses TRBV10-1 and TRBJ1-1; the D region possibly corresponds to TRBD1 (5 bases align). V gives up 3 bases and J gives up 10 bases, and the segment between their germline ends measures 9 bases. The CDR3, from cysteine to phenylalanine, totals 11 residues. The kept DNA is CDR3 alone, 33 bases in frame from the first base. The CDR1 and CDR2 encoded by the germline V gene (reference sequence) are WNHNN and SYGVQD.